The T cell receptor (beta chain) described here comes from a study of blood T cells in healthy people across ages (dated by TCRdb to 2014 to 2015). As for the study more broadly: In model experiments, template switching captured about one uniquely barcoded TCR beta cDNA molecule for every two T cells. Age-related changes in TCR beta repertoire diversity were measured in the study by deep sequencing normalized with unique cDNA molecular identifiers. Donors were grouped into four age groups: young (average roughly 17 years), middle-aged (under 40), aged (around 56) and long-lived (approximately 81). To avoid experimental bias, donors of different ages were distributed randomly across sequencing lanes. Using the same blood draw, the study looked at two additional independent replicas of 1 million unique cDNA reads for two donors, one aged 18 to 30 and the other aged 80 or older. What the work shows at the level of the full study, not this receptor alone: Because the CMV infection status of the donors was unknown, age-related changes in expanded clonotypes may potentially have been confounded. Bulk unsorted PBMC profiling prevented conclusive comparison of naive and antigen-experienced compartments. Compared with the aged group, the long-lived group had more naive CD4+ T cells, fewer expanded clones and increased TCR diversity, a pattern suggesting age selection. The percentage of naive T cells measured by flow cytometry correlated strongly with observed TCR beta diversity. Observed TCR beta diversity per million T cells fell roughly linearly with age, and a significant reduction was already apparent by age approximately 41. Estimates of total diversity based on one million sequenced T cells were considered lower bounds and underestimates.

Systemically healthy Caucasian individuals from Russia, approximately 39 in total and aged roughly 6 to 100 years, were included as donors. Approximately 9.3 milliliters of peripheral blood were drawn from each donor into EDTA-treated Vacutainer tubes. Ficoll-Paque density-gradient centrifugation was used to isolate PBMCs, with at least 6.5 million obtained per sample. Total RNA, at least 6 micrograms per sample, was extracted from PBMCs with Trizol reagent. For every donor, an aliquot of PBMCs went through flow cytometry to measure the percentages of naive CD45RAhigh/CD27high T cells. Libraries came from 5' RACE. Instrument used: Illumina HiSeq 2500. A second PCR of about 7 to 12 cycles was run with a J-beta primer mix and a sample-barcoded 5' primer. A unique molecular identifier was introduced onto each TCR beta cDNA molecule by a template-switch 5' adaptor carrying 12 random nucleotides. Each sample yielded at least 2.5 million CDR3-containing paired-end reads. All of the RNA was converted into first-strand cDNA using the Mint cDNA synthesis kit, with a TRBC-specific oligonucleotide serving as the primer. All cDNA was treated with uracil-DNA glycosylase and then went through a first 18-cycle PCR with the universal primers M1SS and BC2_uni_R. On the study's bioinformatics: Each sample was normalized by randomly selecting 1 million high-quality reads, each carrying a distinct molecular identifier. Instead of being binned into consensus sequences, reads with shared molecular identifiers were discarded. MiTCR, with a Q25 quality threshold and the strictest error-elimination algorithm, was used for CDR3 identification, clonotype clustering and error correction. A nonparametric unseen species model using Euler transformation provided a lower-bound estimate of total TCR beta diversity. TCRdb redid the processing of the public reads, applying fastp at Q25 and MiXCR, and retained in-frame beta chains. Here each entry gathers all rows of one CDR3 protein and keeps the most common genes and DNA. TCRdb assigned the V and J calls; the authors' analysis was not used. The sample table contains about 1.8 million distinct CDR3 sequences; only one count was recorded for about 50% of them. The biggest ten clones account for around 2.1% of the sample.

For this clonotype: Its binding antigen is unknown. No quality values exist for individual bases; no much larger clone is one base distant.

The CDR3 runs 14 residues from the cysteine to the phenylalanine. The kept DNA is CDR3 alone, 42 bases in frame from the first base. V loses 7 bases, J loses 1 base, and the germline ends lie 15 bases apart. CDR1 is given as SQVTM and CDR2 as ANQGSEA, both from the germline V gene. This TCR came from a woman aged 40-49 years in good health. Sequencing was performed on blood. The rearrangement joined TRBV29-1 to TRBJ2-3; TRBD2 is perhaps the D gene, given 6 matching bases. The CDR3 protein sequence reads: CSARGGSGTDTQYF. DNA sequence: TGCAGCGCCCGAGGAGGGTCCGGCACAGATACGCAGTATTTT.